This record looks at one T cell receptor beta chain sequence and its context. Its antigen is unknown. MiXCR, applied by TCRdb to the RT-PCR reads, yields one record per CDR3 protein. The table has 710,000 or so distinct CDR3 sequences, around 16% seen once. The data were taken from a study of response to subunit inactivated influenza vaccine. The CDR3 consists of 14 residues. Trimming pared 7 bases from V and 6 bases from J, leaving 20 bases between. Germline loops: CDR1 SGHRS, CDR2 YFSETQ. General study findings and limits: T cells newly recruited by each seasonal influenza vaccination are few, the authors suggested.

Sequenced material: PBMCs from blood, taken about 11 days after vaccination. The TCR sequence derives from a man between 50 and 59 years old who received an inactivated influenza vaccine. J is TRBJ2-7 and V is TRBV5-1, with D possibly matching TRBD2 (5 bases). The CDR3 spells CASGLTARESEQYF. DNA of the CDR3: TGCGCCAGCGGATTGACGGCTAGGGAGAGCGAGCAGTACTTC.